These T cell receptor beta chains were read from a single sample in a study of blood T cell repertoires in COVID-19. The protocol was immunoSEQ multiplex PCR, while the TCRdb copy is restricted to in-frame clones and leaves out a portion. The data show some 200,000 clones, around 89% seen once. The sequenced sample was peripheral blood. These receptors were obtained from a man aged 35 to 55 with active or convalescent COVID-19. Both conserved end residues are part of each CDR3. D genes are given only for firm matches. A row's size may be missing; if present it is once, few, many or a size class.

>-|TRBD2|TRBV24-1|TRBJ2-7
CATSESGSSYEQYF
TGTGCCACCAGTGAGAGCGGGAGCTCCTACGAGCAGTACTTC
>-|-|TRBV3-1/TRBV3-2|TRBJ2-3
CASSPPGGRTQYF
TGTGCCAGCAGCCCTCCTGGTGGGCGTACGCAGTATTTT
>-|-|TRBV19|TRBJ1-5
CASSRPPRSTYSNQPQHF
TGTGCCAGTAGTAGACCCCCCCGGAGTACTTATAGCAATCAGCCCCAGCATTTT
>-|TRBD1|TRBV9|TRBJ1-5
CASSAGQGDQPQHF
TGTGCCAGCAGCGCGGGACAGGGCGATCAGCCCCAGCATTTT
>-|-|TRBV7-6|TRBJ2-7
CASSSKGGTLSYEQYF
TGTGCCAGCAGTTCAAAAGGCGGGACCCTCTCCTACGAGCAGTACTTC
>-|-|TRBV6-5|TRBJ1-1
CASSYRGTNTEAFF
TGTGCCAGCAGTTATAGGGGTACGAACACTGAAGCTTTCTTT
>once|-|TRBV19|TRBJ2-3
CASSLENTQYF
TGTGCCAGTAGTCTTGAGAATACGCAGTATTTT
>few|TRBD1|TRBV19|TRBJ1-1
CATNRGHLNTEAFF
TGTGCCACCAACAGGGGGCATCTGAACACTGAAGCTTTCTTT
>-|-|TRBV3-1/TRBV3-2|TRBJ1-1
CASSQDHSTEAFF
TGTGCCAGCAGCCAAGACCACAGCACTGAAGCTTTCTTT
>-|-|TRBV6-2/TRBV6-3|TRBJ2-5
CASSYGAETQYF
TGTGCCAGCAGTTACGGGGCGGAGACCCAGTACTTC
>-|-|TRBV9|TRBJ2-6
CASSVGRDHSSGANVLTF
TGTGCCAGCAGCGTAGGGCGGGACCATAGCTCTGGGGCCAACGTCCTGACTTTC